This note documents a single T cell receptor (beta chain) sequence. Its antigen remains unidentified. Germline V CDR1 and CDR2: LNHNV, YYDKDF (reference sequence). CDR3 length: 15 residues. V dropped 0 bases and J dropped 6; count of bases not matched to a gene: 5. Here immunoSEQ multiplex PCR was the method, and the copy in TCRdb shows in-frame clones only, minus some. The data show about 98,000 clones, over 80% seen once. This sample was included in a study of graft-versus-host responses after intestinal transplantation. Study information: Every recipient underwent anti-thymocyte globulin induction, then tacrolimus and steroids for roughly 3 years.

The chain recombines TRBV15 with TRBJ2-1, with 7 positions matching TRBD2. The sequencing used unstimulated CD8+ T cells sorted from spleen or lymph node cells, collected before intestinal transplant. The clonotype comes from a human donor who received an intestinal transplant. This CDR3 is CATSRDDGGGNEQFF. CDR3 in DNA: TGTGCCACCAGCAGAGATGATGGGGGGGGCAATGAGCAGTTCTTC.